These T cell receptor beta chains were read from a single sample in a study of T cell repertoires in cytomegalovirus infection. In TCRdb, the reads were re-called with MiXCR into one record per CDR3 protein. The table has fewer than 300,000 distinct CDR3 sequences, roughly 26% seen once. The specimen was PBMCs. These receptors were taken from a human donor in good health (CMV status not recorded). Some clones in this sample may be carry-over from other donors' samples. CDR3s include the opening cysteine and the closing phenylalanine or tryptophan.

J: TRBJ2-3; V: TRBV7-3; CDR3: CASSLNGAGGTDTQYF
J: TRBJ2-3; V: TRBV7-2; CDR3: CASSTGREDTQYF
J: TRBJ2-7; V: TRBV5-6; CDR3: CASSFSRDEQYF
J: TRBJ1-1; V: TRBV10-3; CDR3: CAAKQGENTEAFF
J: TRBJ1-1; V: TRBV5-1; CDR3: CASSPRQGGTNTEAFF
J: TRBJ2-7; V: TRBV10-3; CDR3: CAISDAREGYEQYF
J: TRBJ2-7; V: TRBV11-3; CDR3: CASSLANRYEQYF
J: TRBJ1-1; V: TRBV7-6; CDR3: CASRWGEDTEAFF
J: TRBJ1-1; V: TRBV7-8; CDR3: CASSATVRNTEAFF
J: TRBJ1-1; V: TRBV7-9; CDR3: CASSGDGQYTEAFF
J: TRBJ1-5; V: TRBV19; CDR3: CASSIRQGYQPQHF
J: TRBJ2-5; V: TRBV9; CDR3: CASSEPGGVETQYF
J: TRBJ2-2; V: TRBV7-3; CDR3: CASSLTGWGGELFF
J: TRBJ2-7; V: TRBV15; CDR3: CATSTLRGGTYEQYF
J: TRBJ2-3; V: TRBV7-8; CDR3: CASSLGSGSSLAQYF
J: TRBJ2-1; V: TRBV20-1; CDR3: CSARPWTSGRDNEQFF
J: TRBJ2-6; V: TRBV30; CDR3: CAWSVLRQGAISGANVLTF
J: TRBJ1-5; V: TRBV6-1; CDR3: CASSSGGGQPQHF
J: TRBJ2-1; V: TRBV7-6; CDR3: CASSFTGTGTYNEQFF
J: TRBJ1-3; V: TRBV27; CDR3: CASSSRARGLGNTIYF
J: TRBJ1-4; V: TRBV28; CDR3: CANSGTSNEKLFF
J: TRBJ2-7; V: TRBV29-1; CDR3: CSVEDHRANEQYF
J: TRBJ2-6; V: TRBV28; CDR3: CASSLSGIGSGANVLTF
J: TRBJ2-2; V: TRBV5-4; CDR3: CASSPDRGQTGELFF
J: TRBJ2-3; V: TRBV9; CDR3: CASSGLTDTQYF
J: TRBJ1-4; V: TRBV28; CDR3: CASSLQGSREKLFF